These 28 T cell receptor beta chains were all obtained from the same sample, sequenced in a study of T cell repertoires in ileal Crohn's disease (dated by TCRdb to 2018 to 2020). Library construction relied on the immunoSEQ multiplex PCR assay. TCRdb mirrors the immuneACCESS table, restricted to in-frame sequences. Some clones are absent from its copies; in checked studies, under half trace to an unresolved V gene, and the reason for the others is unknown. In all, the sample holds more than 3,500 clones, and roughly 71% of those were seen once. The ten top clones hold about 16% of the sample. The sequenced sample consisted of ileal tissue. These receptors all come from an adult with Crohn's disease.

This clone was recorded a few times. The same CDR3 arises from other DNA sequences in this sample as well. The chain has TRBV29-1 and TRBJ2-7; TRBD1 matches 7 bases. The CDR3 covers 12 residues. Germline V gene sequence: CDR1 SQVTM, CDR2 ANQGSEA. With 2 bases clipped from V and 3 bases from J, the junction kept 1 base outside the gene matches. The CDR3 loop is CSVETGDYEQYF. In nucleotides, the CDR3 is TGCAGCGTTGAAACAGGGGACTACGAGCAGTACTTC.

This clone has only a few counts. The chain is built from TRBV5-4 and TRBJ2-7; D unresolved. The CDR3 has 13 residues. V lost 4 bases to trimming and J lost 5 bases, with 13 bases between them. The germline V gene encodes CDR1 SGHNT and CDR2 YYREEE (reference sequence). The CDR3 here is CASSASGWNEQYF. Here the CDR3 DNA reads TGTGCCAGCAGCGCATCGGGTTGGAACGAGCAGTACTTC.

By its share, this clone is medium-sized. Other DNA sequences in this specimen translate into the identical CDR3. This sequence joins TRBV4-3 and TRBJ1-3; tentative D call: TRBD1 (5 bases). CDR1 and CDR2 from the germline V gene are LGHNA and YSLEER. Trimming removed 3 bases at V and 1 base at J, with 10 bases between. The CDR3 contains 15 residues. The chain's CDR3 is CASSQEGRSGNTIYF. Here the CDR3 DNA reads TGCGCCAGCAGCCAGGAGGGGCGTTCTGGAAACACCATATATTTT.

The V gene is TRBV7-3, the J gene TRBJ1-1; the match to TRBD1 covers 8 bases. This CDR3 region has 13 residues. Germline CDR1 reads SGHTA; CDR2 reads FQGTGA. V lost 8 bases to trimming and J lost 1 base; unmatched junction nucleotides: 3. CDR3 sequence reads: CASGQGGNTEAFF. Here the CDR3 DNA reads TGTGCCAGCGGACAGGGTGGGAACACTGAAGCTTTCTTT. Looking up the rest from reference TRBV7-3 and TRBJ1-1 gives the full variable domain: GAGVSQTPSNKVTEKGKYVELRCDPISGHTALYWYRQSLGQGPEFLIYFQGTGAADDSGLPNDRFFAVRPEGSVSTLKIQRTERGDSAVYLCASGQGGNTEAFFGQGTRLTVV.

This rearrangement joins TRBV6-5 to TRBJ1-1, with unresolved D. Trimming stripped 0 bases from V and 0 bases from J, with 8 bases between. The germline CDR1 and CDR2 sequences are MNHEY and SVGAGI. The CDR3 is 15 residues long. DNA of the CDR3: TGTGCCAGCAGTTACTCGTCTGGCTTGAACACTGAAGCTTTCTTT. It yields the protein CASSYSSGLNTEAFF.

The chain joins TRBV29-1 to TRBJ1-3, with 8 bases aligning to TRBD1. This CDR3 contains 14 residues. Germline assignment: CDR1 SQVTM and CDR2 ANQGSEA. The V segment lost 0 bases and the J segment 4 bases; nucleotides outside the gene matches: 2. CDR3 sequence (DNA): TGCAGCGTTGAAGACAGGGGGCTCGGAAACACCATATATTTT. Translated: CSVEDRGLGNTIYF.

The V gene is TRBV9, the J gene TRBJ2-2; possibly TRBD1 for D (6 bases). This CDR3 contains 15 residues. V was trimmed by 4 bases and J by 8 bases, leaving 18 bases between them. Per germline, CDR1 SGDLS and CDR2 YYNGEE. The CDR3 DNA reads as TGTGCCAGCAGCCTGTTGGACAGTCCGACGGGGGAGCTGTTTTTT. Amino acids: CASSLLDSPTGELFF.

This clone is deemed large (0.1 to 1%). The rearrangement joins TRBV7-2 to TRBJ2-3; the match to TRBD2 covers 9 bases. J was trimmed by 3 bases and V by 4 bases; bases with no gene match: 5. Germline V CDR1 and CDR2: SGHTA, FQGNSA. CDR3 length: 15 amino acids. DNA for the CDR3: TGTGCCAGCAGCTCCATAGCGGGGGAGACAGATACGCAGTATTTT. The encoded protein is CASSSIAGETDTQYF.

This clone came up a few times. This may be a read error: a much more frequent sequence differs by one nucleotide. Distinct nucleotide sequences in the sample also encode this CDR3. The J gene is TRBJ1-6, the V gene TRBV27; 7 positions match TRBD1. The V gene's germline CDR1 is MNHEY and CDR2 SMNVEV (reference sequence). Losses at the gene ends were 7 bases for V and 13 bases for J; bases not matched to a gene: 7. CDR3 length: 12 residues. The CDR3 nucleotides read TGTGCCAGCAAAAACAGGGGTTCCCCCCTCCACTTT. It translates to CASKNRGSPLHF.

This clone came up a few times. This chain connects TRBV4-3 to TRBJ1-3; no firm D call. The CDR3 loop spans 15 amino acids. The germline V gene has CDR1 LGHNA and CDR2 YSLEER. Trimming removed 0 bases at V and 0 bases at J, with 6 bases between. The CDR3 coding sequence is TGCGCCAGCAGCCAAGACAGGTTCTCTGGAAACACCATATATTTT. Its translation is CASSQDRFSGNTIYF.

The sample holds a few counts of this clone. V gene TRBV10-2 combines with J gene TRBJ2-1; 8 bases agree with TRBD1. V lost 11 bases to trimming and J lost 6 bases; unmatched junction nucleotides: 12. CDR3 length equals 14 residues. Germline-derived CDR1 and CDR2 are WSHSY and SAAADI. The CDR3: CAGGPGQDPNEQFF. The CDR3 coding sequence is TGCGCCGGAGGACCGGGACAGGATCCCAATGAGCAGTTCTTC.

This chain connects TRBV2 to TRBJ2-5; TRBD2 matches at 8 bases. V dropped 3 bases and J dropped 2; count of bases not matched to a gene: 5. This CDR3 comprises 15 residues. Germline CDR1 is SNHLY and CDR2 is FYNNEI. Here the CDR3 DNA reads TGTGCCAGCAGTGAGTTCGGGGGGGGGCAAGAGACCCAGTACTTC. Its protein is CASSEFGGGQETQYF.

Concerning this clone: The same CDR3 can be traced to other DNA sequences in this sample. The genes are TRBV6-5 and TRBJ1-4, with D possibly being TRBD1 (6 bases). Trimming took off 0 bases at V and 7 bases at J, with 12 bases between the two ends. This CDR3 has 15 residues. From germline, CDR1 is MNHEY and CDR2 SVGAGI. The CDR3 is CASSYSGQGSEKLFF. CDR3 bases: TGTGCCAGCAGTTACTCGGGCCAGGGGAGTGAAAAACTGTTTTTT.

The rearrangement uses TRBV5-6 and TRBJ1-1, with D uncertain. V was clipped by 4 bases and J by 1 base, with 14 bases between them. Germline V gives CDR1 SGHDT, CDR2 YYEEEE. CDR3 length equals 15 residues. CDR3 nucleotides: TGTGCCAGCAGCCCTCGCTATTCGAGGAACACTGAAGCTTTCTTT. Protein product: CASSPRYSRNTEAFF.

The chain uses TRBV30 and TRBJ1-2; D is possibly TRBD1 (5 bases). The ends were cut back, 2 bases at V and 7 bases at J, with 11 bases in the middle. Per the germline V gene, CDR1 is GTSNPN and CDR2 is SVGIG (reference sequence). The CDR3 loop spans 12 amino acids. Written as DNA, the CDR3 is TGTGCCTGGAGTAACCAGGGAGGTGGCTACACCTTC. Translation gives CAWSNQGGGYTF. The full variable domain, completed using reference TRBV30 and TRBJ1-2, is SQTIHQWPATLVQPVGSPLSLECTVEGTSNPNLYWYRQAAGRGLQLLFYSVGIGQISSEVPQNLSASRPQDRQFILSSKKLLLSDSGFYLCAWSNQGGGYTFGSGTRLTVV.

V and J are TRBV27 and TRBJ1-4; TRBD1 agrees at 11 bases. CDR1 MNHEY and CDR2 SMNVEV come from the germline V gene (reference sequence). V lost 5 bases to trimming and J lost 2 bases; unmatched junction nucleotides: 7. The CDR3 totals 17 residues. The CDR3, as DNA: TGTGCCAGCAGTCCCGGGACAGGGGGATCGACTAATGAAAAACTGTTTTTT. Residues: CASSPGTGGSTNEKLFF.

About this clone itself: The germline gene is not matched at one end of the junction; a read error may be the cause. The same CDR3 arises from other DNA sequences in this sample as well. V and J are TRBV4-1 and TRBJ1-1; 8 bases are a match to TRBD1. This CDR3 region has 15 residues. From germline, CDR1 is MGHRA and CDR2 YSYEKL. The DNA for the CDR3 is TGTGCCAGCAGCCTCTACGGGACAGGGAACACTGAAGCTTTCTTT. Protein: CASSLYGTGNTEAFF.

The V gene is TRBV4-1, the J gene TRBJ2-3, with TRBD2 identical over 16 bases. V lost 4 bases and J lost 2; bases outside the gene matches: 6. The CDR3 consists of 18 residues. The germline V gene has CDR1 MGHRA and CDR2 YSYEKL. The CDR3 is CASSRGTSGGEHTDTQYF. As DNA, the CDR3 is TGCGCCAGCAGCCGGGGGACTAGCGGGGGGGAACACACAGATACGCAGTATTTT.

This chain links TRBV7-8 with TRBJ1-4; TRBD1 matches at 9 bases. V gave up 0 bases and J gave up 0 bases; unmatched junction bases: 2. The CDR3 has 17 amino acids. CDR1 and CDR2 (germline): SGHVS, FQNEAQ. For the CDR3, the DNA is TGTGCCAGCAGCTTAGCTACAGGGGGCGCAACTAATGAAAAACTGTTTTTT. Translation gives CASSLATGGATNEKLFF.

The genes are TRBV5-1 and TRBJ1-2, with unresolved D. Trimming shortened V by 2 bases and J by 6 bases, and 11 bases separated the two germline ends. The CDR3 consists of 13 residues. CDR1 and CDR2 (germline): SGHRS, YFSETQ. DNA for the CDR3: TGCGCCAGCAGCTTCGGCTTGGAGAATGGCTACACCTTC. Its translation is CASSFGLENGYTF.

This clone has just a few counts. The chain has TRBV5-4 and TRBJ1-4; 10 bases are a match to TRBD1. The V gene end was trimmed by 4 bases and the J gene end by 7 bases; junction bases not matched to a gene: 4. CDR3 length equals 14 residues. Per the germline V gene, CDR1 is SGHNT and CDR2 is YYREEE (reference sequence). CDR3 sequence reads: CASSDRDRGEKLFF. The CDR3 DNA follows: TGTGCCAGCAGCGACCGGGACAGGGGTGAAAAACTGTTTTTT.

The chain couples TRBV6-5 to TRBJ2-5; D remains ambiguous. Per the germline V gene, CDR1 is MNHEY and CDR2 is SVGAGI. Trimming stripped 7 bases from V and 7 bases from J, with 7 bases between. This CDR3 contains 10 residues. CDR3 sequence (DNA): TGTGCCAGCACCCGCAGGACCCAGTACTTC. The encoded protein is CASTRRTQYF.

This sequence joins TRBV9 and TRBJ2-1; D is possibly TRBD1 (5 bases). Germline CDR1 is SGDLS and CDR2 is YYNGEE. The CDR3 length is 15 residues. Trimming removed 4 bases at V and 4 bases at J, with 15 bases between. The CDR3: CASSPRVREYNEQFF. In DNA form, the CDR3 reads TGTGCCAGCAGCCCCAGGGTGCGCGAGTACAATGAGCAGTTCTTC.

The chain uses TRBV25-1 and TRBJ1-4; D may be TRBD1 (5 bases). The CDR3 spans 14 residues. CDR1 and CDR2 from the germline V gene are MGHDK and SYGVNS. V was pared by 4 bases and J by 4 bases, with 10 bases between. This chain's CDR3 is CASSGGAFNEKLFF. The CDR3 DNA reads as TGTGCCAGCAGTGGGGGCGCGTTTAATGAAAAACTGTTTTTT.

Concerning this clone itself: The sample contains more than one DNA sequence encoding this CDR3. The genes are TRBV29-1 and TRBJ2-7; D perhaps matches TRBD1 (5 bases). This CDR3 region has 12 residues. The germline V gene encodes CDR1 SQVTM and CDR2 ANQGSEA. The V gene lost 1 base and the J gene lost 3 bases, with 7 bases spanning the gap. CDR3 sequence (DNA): TGCAGCGTTGAAGTACAGGACTACGAGCAGTACTTC. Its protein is CSVEVQDYEQYF.

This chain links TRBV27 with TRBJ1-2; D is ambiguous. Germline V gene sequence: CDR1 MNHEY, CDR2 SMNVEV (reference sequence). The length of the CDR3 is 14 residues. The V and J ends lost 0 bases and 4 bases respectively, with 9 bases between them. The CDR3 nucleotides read TGTGCCAGCAGTTTATCAGTCTCCAGCTATGGCTACACCTTC. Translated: CASSLSVSSYGYTF.

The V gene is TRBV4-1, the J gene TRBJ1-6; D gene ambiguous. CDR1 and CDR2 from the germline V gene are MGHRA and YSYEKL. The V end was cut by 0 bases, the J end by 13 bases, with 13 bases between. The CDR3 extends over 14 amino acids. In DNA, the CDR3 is TGCGCCAGCAGCCAAGATCCTGCCGGGAGTCCCCTCCACTTT. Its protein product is CASSQDPAGSPLHF.

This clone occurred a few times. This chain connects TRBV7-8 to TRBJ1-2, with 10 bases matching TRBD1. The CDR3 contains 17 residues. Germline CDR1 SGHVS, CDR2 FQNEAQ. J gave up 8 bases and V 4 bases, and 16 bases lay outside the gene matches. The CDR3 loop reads CASSSEIRDRGILGYTF. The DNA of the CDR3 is TGTGCCAGCAGCTCCGAAATCCGGGACAGGGGTATACTCGGCTACACCTTC.